Sequencing of this T cell receptor beta chain was carried out in a study of shared clonotypes between healthy human individuals. Cells designated naive CD8 were CD45RO-negative and were positively selected for CCR7, with terminally differentiated effector memory CD45RA+ cells excluded. This table comes from immunoSEQ multiplex PCR, and its TCRdb copy is limited to in-frame clones, with some not included. The sample records approximately 2,000,000 clones, just under 95% being singletons. Germline CDR1 reads SQVTM; CDR2 reads ANQGSEA. The CDR3 covers 11 residues. Trimming pared 5 bases from V and 8 bases from J, leaving 9 bases between.

This chain connects TRBV29-1 to TRBJ1-4, with D hard to call. The sequencing input was naive CD8+ T cells from PBMCs. The origin of this receptor is a man younger than 30 in good health. Some clones in this sample may be carry-over from other donors' samples. CDR3 protein: CSVWLGEKLFF. As DNA, the CDR3 is TGCAGCGTTTGGTTGGGGGAAAAACTGTTTTTT.